The source of this TCR beta chain is a study of neoadjuvant nivolumab and ipilimumab in lung cancer. Study-wide results and caveats: A small number of samples were TCR sequenced. Resected tumors had greater TCR richness and clonality than uninvolved lung. Only two of four nivolumab-treated tumors gained richness and clonality by surgery.

The germline V and J ends were trimmed by 0 bases and 5 bases, with 12 bases remaining between them. The CDR3 covers 15 residues. The germline gives CDR1 SGHDT, CDR2 YYEEEE. Details on this clone: Its target is unknown.

The repertoire was sequenced with immunoSEQ multiplex PCR; TCRdb's copy has only in-frame clones and lacks some. The sample contains about 23,000 clones, roughly 84% of which appear only once. The receptor was isolated from an adult with non-small cell lung cancer. The sample consisted of peripheral blood, taken before neoadjuvant nivolumab, alone or with ipilimumab. The chain couples TRBV5-6 to TRBJ1-3; D possibly corresponds to TRBD1 (5 bases). The CDR3 DNA reads as TGTGCCAGCAGCTTGGAGGACACCCTCCGAAACACCATATATTTT. Protein: CASSLEDTLRNTIYF. Together with reference TRBV5-6 and TRBJ1-3, the CDR3 gives the full variable domain: DAGVTQSPTHLIKTRGQQVTLRCSPKSGHDTVSWYQQALGQGPQFIFQYYEEEERQRGNFPDRFSGHQFPNYSSELNVNALLLGDSALYLCASSLEDTLRNTIYFGEGSWLTVV.